These T cell receptor beta chains were read from a single sample in a study of blood T cells in healthy people across ages. MiXCR, applied by TCRdb to the 5' RACE reads, yields one record per CDR3 protein. The repertoire has just under 900,000 distinct CDR3 sequences, 29% of them found once; the top ten carry 15% to 20%. The source material was blood. The receptors come from a woman of 80 years or more in good health. The CDR3 runs from the conserved cysteine through the conserved F or W. The D gene is left open where the match is weak. Rows may omit the clone size; those that give it use once, few, many or a size class.

TRBJ1-1	14	few	TRBD1	TRBV5-6	TGTGCCAGCAGCTTGGTAGTCACAGGGGGCGAAGCTTTCTTT	CASSLVVTGGEAFF
TRBJ2-5	16	few	NA	TRBV7-8	TGTGCCAGCAGCTTCTTAGAAATTGATTTGAGGGAGACCCAGTACTTC	CASSFLEIDLRETQYF
TRBJ1-1	13	NA	TRBD1	TRBV18	TGTGCCAGCTCACAGGCAGGGGGCCCTGAAGCTTTCTTT	CASSQAGGPEAFF
TRBJ2-7	15	many	NA	TRBV3-1	TGTGCCAGCAGCCCCGCTGCAGGGCTCTCCTACGAGCAGTACTTC	CASSPAAGLSYEQYF
TRBJ2-3	15	many	NA	TRBV7-9	TGTGCCAGCAGCCCCAATCGTCAGAGCACAGATACGCAGTATTTT	CASSPNRQSTDTQYF
TRBJ1-1	15	NA	TRBD1	TRBV18	TGTGCCAGCTCACCACTGGACAGGGTGAACACTGAAGCTTTCTTT	CASSPLDRVNTEAFF
TRBJ2-1	15	many	TRBD1	TRBV6-5	TGTGCCAGCAGAGAGACAGGGTTCCCCTACAATGAGCAGTTCTTC	CASRETGFPYNEQFF
TRBJ2-1	16	NA	NA	TRBV12-3/TRBV12-4	TGTGCCAGCAGTGATCGGTCGGCGGCTACCTACAATGAGCAGTTCTTC	CASSDRSAATYNEQFF
TRBJ2-1	16	NA	TRBD1	TRBV6-4	TGTGCCAGCAGTGACTCGACAGGGGGCTCCTACAATGAGCAGTTCTTC	CASSDSTGGSYNEQFF
TRBJ1-1	14	NA	NA	TRBV12-3/TRBV12-4	TGTGCCAGCAGTTTAGGGGGAAAGACCACTGAAGCTTTCTTT	CASSLGGKTTEAFF